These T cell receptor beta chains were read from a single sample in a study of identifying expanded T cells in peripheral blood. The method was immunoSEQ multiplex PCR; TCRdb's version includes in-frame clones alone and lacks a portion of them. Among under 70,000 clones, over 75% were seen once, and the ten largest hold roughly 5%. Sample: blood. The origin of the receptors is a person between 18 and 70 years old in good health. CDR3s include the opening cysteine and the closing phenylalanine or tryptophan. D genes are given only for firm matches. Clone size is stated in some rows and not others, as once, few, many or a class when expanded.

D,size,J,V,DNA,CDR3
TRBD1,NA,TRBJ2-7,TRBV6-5,TGTGCCAGCAGTTACTCGAGGGACAGGGGGCGAGAGCAGTACTTC,CASSYSRDRGREQYF
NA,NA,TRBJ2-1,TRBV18,TGTGCCAGCTCACCAGCAGGGACGGACGGAAATGAGCAGTTCTTC,CASSPAGTDGNEQFF
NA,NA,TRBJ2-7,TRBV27,TGTGCCAGCAGTTCGGGGACCCCTTTCGCCGAGCAGTACTTC,CASSSGTPFAEQYF
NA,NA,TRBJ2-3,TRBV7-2,TGTGCCAGCAGCTTAGTAGACACCCCATTTCGGTATTTT,CASSLVDTPFRYF
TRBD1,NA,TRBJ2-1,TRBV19,TGTGCCAGTAGTCCGTCGACAGGGGCCGGGTACGATGAGCAGTTCTTC,CASSPSTGAGYDEQFF
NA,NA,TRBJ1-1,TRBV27,TGTGCCAGCAGTTTAAGGGGCAGCGTGAACACTGAAGCTTTCTTT,CASSLRGSVNTEAFF
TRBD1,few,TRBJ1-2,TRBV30,TGTGCCTGGAGCCTAGGACAGGGGGATGGCTACACCTTC,CAWSLGQGDGYTF
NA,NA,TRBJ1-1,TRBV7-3,TGTGCCAGCAGCTTAAAAAGGAACACTGAAGCTTTCTTT,CASSLKRNTEAFF
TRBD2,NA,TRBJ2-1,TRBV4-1,TGCGCCAGCAGCCAAGGGACTAGCGGGATCGGGGGCTACAATGAGCAGTTCTTC,CASSQGTSGIGGYNEQFF
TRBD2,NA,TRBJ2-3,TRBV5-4,TGTGCCAGCAGCTTGGGCGGGAGGCGCACAGATACGCAGTATTTT,CASSLGGRRTDTQYF
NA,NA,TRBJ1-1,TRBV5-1,TGCGCCAGCAGCTTGGAAAAGGTAACTTTAACTGAAGCTTTCTTT,CASSLEKVTLTEAFF
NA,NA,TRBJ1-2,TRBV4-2,TGTGCCAGCAGCCTACCGGGACCGGAGGTCTATGGCTACACCTTC,CASSLPGPEVYGYTF
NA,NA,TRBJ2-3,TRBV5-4,TGTGCCAGCAGCTTGGGGGGGTGGAGTAAGGATACGCAGTATTTT,CASSLGGWSKDTQYF
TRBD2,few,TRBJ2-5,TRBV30,TGTGCCTGGAAACGCGGGAGGGCCCAAGAGACCCAGTACTTC,CAWKRGRAQETQYF
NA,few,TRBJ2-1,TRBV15,TGTGCCACCAGCAGAGATGTACCGGACCCGGGATTTAACTACAATGAGCAGTTCTTC,CATSRDVPDPGFNYNEQFF
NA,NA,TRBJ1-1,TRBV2,TGTGCCAGCAGCCAAGAGGGTACTGAAGCTTTCTTT,CASSQEGTEAFF
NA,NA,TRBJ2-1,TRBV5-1,TGCGCCAGCAGCTTGGGTTCGATGAGCTCCTACAATGAGCAGTTCTTC,CASSLGSMSSYNEQFF
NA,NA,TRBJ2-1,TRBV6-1,TGTGCCAGCAGCGATATTACGGGACATCCGTTCTTC,CASSDITGHPFF
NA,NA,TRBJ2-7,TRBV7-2,TGTGCCAGCAGCTTAGTGGCCTACGAGCAGTACTTC,CASSLVAYEQYF
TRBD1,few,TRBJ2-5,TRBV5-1,TGCGCCAGCAGCCCTGGGACAGCCCAAGAGACCCAGTACTTC,CASSPGTAQETQYF
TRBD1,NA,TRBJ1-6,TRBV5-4,TGTGCCAGCAGCCCGACAGGGGTCGGTTCACCCCTCCACTTT,CASSPTGVGSPLHF
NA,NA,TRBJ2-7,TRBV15,TGTGCCACCAGCAGAGATTTAGTGGGCGAGCAGTACTTC,CATSRDLVGEQYF
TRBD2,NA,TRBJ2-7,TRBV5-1,TGCGCCAGCAGCTTGGTGGCTAGCGGGAGCTACGAGCAGTACTTC,CASSLVASGSYEQYF
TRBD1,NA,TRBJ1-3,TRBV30,TGTGCCTGGAGCCCGGGCAGGGGGCTTGGAAACACCATATATTTT,CAWSPGRGLGNTIYF
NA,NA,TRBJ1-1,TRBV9,TGTGCCAGCAGCGTAGGACCCTTTTTTGAGGGAGAAGCTTTCTTT,CASSVGPFFEGEAFF
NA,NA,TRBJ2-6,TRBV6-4,TGTGCCAGCAGTGCCTCTTTTACCGGGACCACCTCTGGGGCCAACGTCCTGACTTTC,CASSASFTGTTSGANVLTF
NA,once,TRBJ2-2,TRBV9,TGTGCCAGCAGCGTAGGGGCAGAGAGAACGAACACCGGGGAGCTGTTTTTT,CASSVGAERTNTGELFF
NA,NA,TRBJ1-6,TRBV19,TGTGCCAGTAGTCCTCGTGAGGGGACTTATAATTCACCCCTCCACTTT,CASSPREGTYNSPLHF
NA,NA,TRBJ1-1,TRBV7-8,TGTGCCAGCAGCCGCCCCCCCGTCAGGGCAGGAGGCACTGAAGCTTTCTTT,CASSRPPVRAGGTEAFF
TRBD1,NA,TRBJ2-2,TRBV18,TGTGCCAGCTCACCACTTACAGGGGCCGGGGAGCTGTTTTTT,CASSPLTGAGELFF
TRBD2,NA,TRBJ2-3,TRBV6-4,TGTGCCAGCAGTGACTCGGGCGGGGGTACAGATACGCAGTATTTT,CASSDSGGGTDTQYF
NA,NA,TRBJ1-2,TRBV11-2,TGTGCCAGCAGCTTAAGAGGGCGGGGTGGCTACACCTTC,CASSLRGRGGYTF
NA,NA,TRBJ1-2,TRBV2,TGTGCCAGCAGTGTGTCGGAGGATCATGGCTACACCTTC,CASSVSEDHGYTF
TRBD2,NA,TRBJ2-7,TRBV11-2,TGTGCCAGCAGCCCCGGACTAGCGGGCTACGAGCAGTACTTC,CASSPGLAGYEQYF
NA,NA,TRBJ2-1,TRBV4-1,TGCGCCAGCAGCCAAGGACATACCCACCTCCTATCCTACAATGAGCAGTTCTTC,CASSQGHTHLLSYNEQFF
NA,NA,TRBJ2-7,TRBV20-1,TGCAGTGCTAGGGGGAACTACGAGCAGTACTTC,CSARGNYEQYF
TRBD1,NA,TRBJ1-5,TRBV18,TGTGCCAGCTCACCCTCAGGGGGCGCGGGCAATCAGCCCCAGCATTTT,CASSPSGGAGNQPQHF
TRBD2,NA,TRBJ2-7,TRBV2,TGTGCCAGCAGCCAACTAGCGGGGGGCGACTACGAGCAGTACTTC,CASSQLAGGDYEQYF
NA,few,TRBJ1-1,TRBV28,TGTGCCAGCAGTTTATACGGGAAAGTGAACACTGAAGCTTTCTTT,CASSLYGKVNTEAFF
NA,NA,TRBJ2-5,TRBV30,TGTGCCTCGAGGGGTCTTGAGACCCAGTACTTC,CASRGLETQYF
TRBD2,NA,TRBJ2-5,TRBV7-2,TGTGCCAGCAGCTTTCCTAGCGGGAGCGGTGGAGAGACCCAGTACTTC,CASSFPSGSGGETQYF
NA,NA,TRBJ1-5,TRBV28,TGTGCCAGCAGCCCCCCGAGGGGGCCCCAGCATTTT,CASSPPRGPQHF
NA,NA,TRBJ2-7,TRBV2,TGTGCCAGCAGTGAAGTTGGACTGAAGGGCTACGAGCAGTACTTC,CASSEVGLKGYEQYF
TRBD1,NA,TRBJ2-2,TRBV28,TGTGCCAGCTCTACTCCGGCGGCAGGGGGAATGGGGGAGCTGTTTTTT,CASSTPAAGGMGELFF
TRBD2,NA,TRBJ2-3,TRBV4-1,TGCGCCAGCAGCCCCCGACTAGCGGGACCCACAGATACGCAGTATTTT,CASSPRLAGPTDTQYF
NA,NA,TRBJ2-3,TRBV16,TGTGCCAGCAGCCAATCGGCGCGGGATACGCAGTATTTT,CASSQSARDTQYF
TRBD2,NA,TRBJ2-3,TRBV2,TGTGCCAGCAGTGAGGGTCTAGCGGGAGCAGATACGCAGTATTTT,CASSEGLAGADTQYF
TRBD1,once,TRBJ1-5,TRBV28,TGTGCCAGCACCAATCCTACAGGGGTCTTCAATCAGCCCCAGCATTTT,CASTNPTGVFNQPQHF
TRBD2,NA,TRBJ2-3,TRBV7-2,TGTGCCAGCAGCTCCGGGACTAGCGGGATCGCGCGTAGGGCAGATACGCAGTATTTT,CASSSGTSGIARRADTQYF
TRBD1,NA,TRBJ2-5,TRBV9,TGTGCCAGCAGCGTAGGGCACGGGACAGGGGAAGAGACCCAGTACTTC,CASSVGHGTGEETQYF